This is a list of T cell receptor beta chains from one sample in a study. TCRdb processed the 5' RACE reads anew with MiXCR; each CDR3 protein has one entry. The sample includes about 40,000 distinct CDR3 sequences, under 20% seen only once; the top ten take around 2.8%. The sequencing input was naive CD4+ T cells sorted from a lymph node. Receptor source: a female donor with breast cancer. Each CDR3 is given with its conserved first and last residue. D genes are given only for firm matches. Part of the rows lack a size; the others show once, few, many or a class for expanded clones.

V: TRBV5-4; length: 12; D: NA; J: TRBJ1-1; size: few; CDR3: CATQLGDTEAFF; DNA: TGTGCCACCCAGCTCGGCGACACTGAAGCTTTCTTT
V: TRBV7-2; length: 15; D: NA; J: TRBJ2-3; size: few; CDR3: CASSPGWGYTDTQYF; DNA: TGTGCCAGCAGCCCCGGCTGGGGATACACAGATACGCAGTATTTT
V: TRBV4-2; length: 16; D: TRBD2; J: TRBJ2-4; size: few; CDR3: CASSQGASGRGDIQYF; DNA: TGTGCCAGCAGCCAAGGGGCTAGCGGGAGGGGGGACATTCAGTACTTC
V: TRBV3-1; length: 14; D: NA; J: TRBJ1-2; size: NA; CDR3: CASSRPGSNYGYTF; DNA: TGTGCCAGCAGCCGACCGGGATCCAACTATGGCTACACCTTC
V: TRBV5-5; length: 14; D: NA; J: TRBJ2-7; size: few; CDR3: CASSLGTRDLEQYF; DNA: TGTGCCAGCAGCTTGGGGACAAGGGACTTGGAGCAGTACTTC
V: TRBV20-1; length: 17; D: TRBD2; J: TRBJ2-5; size: many; CDR3: CSARGPSGTSGRLTQYF; DNA: TGCAGTGCTAGAGGCCCTTCGGGGACTAGCGGGAGGTTGACCCAGTACTTC
V: TRBV9; length: 14; D: NA; J: TRBJ1-3; size: few; CDR3: CASSGYGSGNTIYF; DNA: TGTGCCAGCAGCGGTTACGGTAGCGGAAACACCATATATTTT
V: TRBV3-1; length: 14; D: NA; J: TRBJ2-3; size: NA; CDR3: CASSHRKSTDTQYF; DNA: TGTGCCAGCAGCCACAGGAAGTCCACAGATACGCAGTATTTT
V: TRBV5-1; length: 17; D: NA; J: TRBJ2-1; size: many; CDR3: CASSLATGLSSYNEQFF; DNA: TGCGCCAGCAGCTTGGCTACAGGGCTGAGCTCCTACAATGAGCAGTTCTTC
V: TRBV5-1; length: 14; D: TRBD1; J: TRBJ2-7; size: many; CDR3: CASSLQGAPYEQYF; DNA: TGCGCCAGCAGCTTACAGGGGGCCCCCTACGAGCAGTACTTC
V: TRBV5-5; length: 15; D: TRBD1; J: TRBJ2-2; size: NA; CDR3: CASSPSGTGTGELFF; DNA: TGTGCCAGCAGCCCGTCCGGGACAGGCACCGGGGAGCTGTTTTTT
V: TRBV7-9; length: 13; D: NA; J: TRBJ1-3; size: many; CDR3: CASSSWKSNTIYF; DNA: TGTGCCAGCAGCTCTTGGAAATCCAACACCATATATTTT
V: TRBV20-1; length: 15; D: TRBD2; J: TRBJ2-7; size: few; CDR3: CSARGLAGFSYEQYF; DNA: TGCAGTGCTAGAGGGCTAGCGGGGTTCTCCTACGAGCAGTACTTC
V: TRBV18; length: 12; D: NA; J: TRBJ1-1; size: few; CDR3: CASSPQRQEAFF; DNA: TGTGCCAGCTCACCCCAACGGCAGGAAGCTTTCTTT
V: TRBV27; length: 16; D: TRBD1; J: TRBJ1-5; size: NA; CDR3: CASSSGTGGNNQPQHF; DNA: TGTGCCAGCAGTTCCGGGACAGGGGGCAACAATCAGCCCCAGCATTTT
V: TRBV27; length: 13; D: NA; J: TRBJ2-7; size: few; CDR3: CASTPVGGNEQYF; DNA: TGTGCCAGCACCCCCGTCGGGGGCAACGAGCAGTACTTC
V: TRBV7-8; length: 20; D: NA; J: TRBJ2-6; size: NA; CDR3: CASSSTTGKPPGAGANVLTF; DNA: TGTGCCAGCAGCTCGACGACAGGAAAGCCTCCGGGGGCTGGGGCCAACGTCCTGACTTTC
V: TRBV5-6; length: 15; D: TRBD1; J: TRBJ1-4; size: many; CDR3: CASSSPGQGNEKLFF; DNA: TGTGCCAGCAGCTCTCCGGGACAGGGTAATGAAAAACTGTTTTTT
V: TRBV5-1; length: 15; D: NA; J: TRBJ2-1; size: NA; CDR3: CASSSNPGPSNEQFF; DNA: TGCGCCAGCAGCTCGAATCCGGGCCCGAGCAATGAGCAGTTCTTC
V: TRBV5-1; length: 13; D: NA; J: TRBJ2-7; size: many; CDR3: CASSLGSSYEQYF; DNA: TGCGCCAGCAGCTTGGGTAGCTCCTACGAGCAGTACTTC
V: TRBV6-5; length: 14; D: TRBD2; J: TRBJ2-1; size: NA; CDR3: CASSYRRGRVEQFF; DNA: TGTGCCAGCAGTTACCGGCGCGGGAGGGTTGAGCAGTTCTTC
V: TRBV14; length: 14; D: NA; J: TRBJ1-2; size: NA; CDR3: CASSRNYRDYGYTF; DNA: TGTGCCAGCAGTCGAAACTACAGGGATTATGGCTACACCTTC
V: TRBV20-1; length: 15; D: NA; J: TRBJ2-5; size: many; CDR3: CSARFQGRVQETQYF; DNA: TGCAGTGCTAGATTCCAGGGGAGGGTACAAGAGACCCAGTACTTC
V: TRBV5-1; length: 15; D: TRBD1; J: TRBJ2-5; size: few; CDR3: CASSLVRGGSETQYF; DNA: TGCGCCAGCAGCTTGGTGAGAGGGGGCTCAGAGACCCAGTACTTC